The clone carrying this T cell receptor (beta chain) came up many times. The identical CDR3 is also encoded by other nucleotide sequences in the sample. TCRdb keeps only in-frame clones here, not all; method: immunoSEQ multiplex PCR. This sample yields over 150,000 clones, of which roughly 70% are seen a single time; less than 11% belongs to the top ten. This sample was taken from a study of shared clonotypes between healthy human individuals. The germline V gene encodes CDR1 MNHNS and CDR2 SASEGT. The V end lost 9 bases, the J end lost 1 base, and 8 bases lay between the germline ends. This CDR3 comprises 12 residues.

The sequence came from a man aged 30 to 45 in good health. V usage is TRBV6-1 and J usage is TRBJ2-3; D is unclear. The sample taken for sequencing was memory CD4+ T cells sorted from blood. The subset denotes: CD45RA-negative fraction. The CDR3 bases are TGTGCCAGTCGTTGGGGCACAGATACGCAGTATTTT. Residues: CASRWGTDTQYF.